The T cell receptor beta chain described here comes from a study of cytomegalovirus exposure and HLA in healthy donors. Regarding the study as a whole: Analysis performed later found about 17,000 TCR beta sequences associated with HLA alleles at 0.05 false discovery rate. In vitro assays verified that three CMV-associated chains recognized CMV antigens specifically.

Germline CDR1 and CDR2: LGHNA and YSLEER. The CDR3 is made up of 14 amino acids. V lost 1 base, J lost 11 bases, and 17 bases lay in between. On this clone: The antigen remains unidentified.

PCR amplification relied on 60 Vbeta primers (plus 13 Jbeta primers). Sequenced by immunoSEQ multiplex PCR; TCRdb stores in-frame clones only, minus some. The sample lists over 150,000 clones; around 69% were seen once. The chain has TRBV4-3 and TRBJ2-5; D is perhaps TRBD2 (6 bases). What was sequenced was PBMCs. The receptor was isolated from a man in his sixties in good health and CMV-seronegative. The CDR3 sequence is CASSQVSHGGEQYF. DNA for the CDR3: TGCGCCAGCAGCCAAGTTTCGCACGGAGGGGAGCAGTACTTC.